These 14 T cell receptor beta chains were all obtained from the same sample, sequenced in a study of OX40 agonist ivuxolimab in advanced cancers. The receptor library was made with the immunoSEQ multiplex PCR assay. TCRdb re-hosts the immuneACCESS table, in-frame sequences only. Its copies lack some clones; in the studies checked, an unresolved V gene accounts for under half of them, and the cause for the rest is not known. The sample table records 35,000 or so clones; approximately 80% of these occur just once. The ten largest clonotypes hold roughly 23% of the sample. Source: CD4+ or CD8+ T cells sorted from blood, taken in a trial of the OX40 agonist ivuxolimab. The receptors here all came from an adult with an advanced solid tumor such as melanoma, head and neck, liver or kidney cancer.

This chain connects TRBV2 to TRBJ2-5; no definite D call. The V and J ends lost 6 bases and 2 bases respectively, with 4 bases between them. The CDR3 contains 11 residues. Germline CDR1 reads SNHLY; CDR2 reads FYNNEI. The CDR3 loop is CASSNQETQYF. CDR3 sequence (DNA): TGTGCCAGCAGCAATCAAGAGACCCAGTACTTC.

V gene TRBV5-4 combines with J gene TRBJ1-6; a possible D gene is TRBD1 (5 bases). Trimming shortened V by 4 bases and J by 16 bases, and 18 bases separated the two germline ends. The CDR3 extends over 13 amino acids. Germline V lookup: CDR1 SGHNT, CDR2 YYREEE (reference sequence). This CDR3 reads CASSQDAIGTLHF. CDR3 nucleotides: TGTGCCAGCAGCCAAGATGCGATCGGGACGCTCCACTTT.

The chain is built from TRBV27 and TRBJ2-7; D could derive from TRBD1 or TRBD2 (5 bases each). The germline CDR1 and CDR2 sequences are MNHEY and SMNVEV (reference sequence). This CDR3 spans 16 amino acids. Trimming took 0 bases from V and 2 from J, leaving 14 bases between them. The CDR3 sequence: CASSLSFGGLPYEQYF. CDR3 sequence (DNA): TGTGCCAGCAGTTTATCGTTTGGGGGTCTCCCCTACGAGCAGTACTTC.

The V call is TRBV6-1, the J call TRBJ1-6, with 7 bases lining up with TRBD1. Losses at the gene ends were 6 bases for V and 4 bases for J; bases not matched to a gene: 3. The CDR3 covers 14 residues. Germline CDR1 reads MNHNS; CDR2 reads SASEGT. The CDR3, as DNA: TGTGCCAGCAGACCGGGACAGTATAATTCACCCCTCCACTTT. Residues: CASRPGQYNSPLHF.

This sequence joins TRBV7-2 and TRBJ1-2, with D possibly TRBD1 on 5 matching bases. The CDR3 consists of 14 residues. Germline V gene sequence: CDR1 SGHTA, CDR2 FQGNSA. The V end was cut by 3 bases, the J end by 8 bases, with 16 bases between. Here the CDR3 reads CASSLDTLLGGYTF. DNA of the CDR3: TGTGCCAGCAGCTTGGACACCCTCCTCGGGGGCTACACCTTC.

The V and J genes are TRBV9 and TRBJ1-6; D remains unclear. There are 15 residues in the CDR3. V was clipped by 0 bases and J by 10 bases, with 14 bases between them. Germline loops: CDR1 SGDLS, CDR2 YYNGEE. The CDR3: CASSVATGWGSPLHF. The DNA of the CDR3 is TGTGCCAGCAGCGTAGCTACGGGGTGGGGATCACCCCTCCACTTT.

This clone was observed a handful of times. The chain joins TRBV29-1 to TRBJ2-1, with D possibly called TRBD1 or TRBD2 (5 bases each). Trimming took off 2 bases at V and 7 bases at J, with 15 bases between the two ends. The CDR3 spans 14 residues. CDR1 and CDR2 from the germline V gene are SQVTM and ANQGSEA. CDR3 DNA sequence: TGCAGCGTTGAAAGGGACCCCATCGGTAATGAGCAGTTCTTC. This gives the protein CSVERDPIGNEQFF.

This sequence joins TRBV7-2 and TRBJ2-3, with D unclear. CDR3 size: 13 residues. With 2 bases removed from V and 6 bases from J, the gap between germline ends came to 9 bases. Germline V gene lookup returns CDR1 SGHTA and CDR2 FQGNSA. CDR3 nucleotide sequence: TGTGCCAGCAGCTTATTTTGGCGGGATACGCAGTATTTT. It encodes CASSLFWRDTQYF.

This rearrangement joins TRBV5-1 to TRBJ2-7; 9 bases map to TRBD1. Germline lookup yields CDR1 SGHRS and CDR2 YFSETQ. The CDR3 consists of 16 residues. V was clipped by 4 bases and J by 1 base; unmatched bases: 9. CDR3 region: CASSATKGTGSYEQYF. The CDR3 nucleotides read TGCGCCAGCAGCGCAACTAAAGGGACAGGGTCCTACGAGCAGTACTTC.

CDR3 loop: CASSVEVGGVSAEAFF. CDR3 in DNA: TGTGCCAGCAGCGTAGAAGTCGGGGGGGTAAGTGCTGAAGCTTTCTTT. The chain recombines TRBV9 with TRBJ1-1; a possible D gene is TRBD1 (5 bases). Germline CDR1 and CDR2: SGDLS and YYNGEE. This CDR3 comprises 16 residues. Trimming left V 0 bases short and J 6 bases short, with 18 bases between.

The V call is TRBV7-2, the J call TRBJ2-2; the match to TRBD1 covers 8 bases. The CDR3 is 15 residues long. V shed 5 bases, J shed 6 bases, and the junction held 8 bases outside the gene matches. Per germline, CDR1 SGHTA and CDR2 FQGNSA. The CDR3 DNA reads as TGTGCCAGCAGCACAGAGACAGGGGTTGCCGGGGAGCTGTTTTTT. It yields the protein CASSTETGVAGELFF.

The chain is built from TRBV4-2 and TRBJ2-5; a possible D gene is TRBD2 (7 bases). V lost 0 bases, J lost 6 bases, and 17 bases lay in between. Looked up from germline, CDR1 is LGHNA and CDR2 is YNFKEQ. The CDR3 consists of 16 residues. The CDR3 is CASSQEDGGGGKTQYF. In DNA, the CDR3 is TGTGCCAGCAGCCAAGAGGATGGAGGGGGAGGGAAGACCCAGTACTTC.

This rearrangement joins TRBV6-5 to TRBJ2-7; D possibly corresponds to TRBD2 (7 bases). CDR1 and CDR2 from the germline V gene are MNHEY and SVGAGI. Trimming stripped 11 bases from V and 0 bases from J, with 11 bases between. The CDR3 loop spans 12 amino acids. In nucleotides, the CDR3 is TGTGCCGGGGGGGCCACCTCCTACGAGCAGTACTTC. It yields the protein CAGGATSYEQYF.

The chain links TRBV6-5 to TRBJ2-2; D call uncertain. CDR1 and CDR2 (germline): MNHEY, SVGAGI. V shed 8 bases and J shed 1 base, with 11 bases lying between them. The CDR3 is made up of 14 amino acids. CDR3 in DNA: TGTGCCAGCGGCCTTGATTGGAACACCGGGGAGCTGTTTTTT. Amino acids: CASGLDWNTGELFF.